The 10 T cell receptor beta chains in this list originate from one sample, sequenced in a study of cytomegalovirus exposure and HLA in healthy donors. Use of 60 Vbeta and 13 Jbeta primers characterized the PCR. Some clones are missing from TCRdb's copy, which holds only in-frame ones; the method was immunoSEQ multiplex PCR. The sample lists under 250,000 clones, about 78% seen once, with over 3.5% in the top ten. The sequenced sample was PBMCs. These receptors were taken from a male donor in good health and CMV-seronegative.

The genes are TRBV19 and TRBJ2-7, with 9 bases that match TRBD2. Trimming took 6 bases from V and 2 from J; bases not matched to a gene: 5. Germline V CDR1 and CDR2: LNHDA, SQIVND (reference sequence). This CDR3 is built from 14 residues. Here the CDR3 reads CASSPVAGAYEQYF. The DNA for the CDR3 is TGTGCCAGTAGCCCCGTAGCGGGAGCCTACGAGCAGTACTTC.

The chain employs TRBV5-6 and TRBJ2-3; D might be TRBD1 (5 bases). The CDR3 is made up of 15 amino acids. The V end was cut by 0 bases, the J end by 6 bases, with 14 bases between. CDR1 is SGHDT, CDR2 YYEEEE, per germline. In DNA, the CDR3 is TGTGCCAGCAGCTTGGCTGGCGCAGGGCGGGATACGCAGTATTTT. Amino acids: CASSLAGAGRDTQYF.

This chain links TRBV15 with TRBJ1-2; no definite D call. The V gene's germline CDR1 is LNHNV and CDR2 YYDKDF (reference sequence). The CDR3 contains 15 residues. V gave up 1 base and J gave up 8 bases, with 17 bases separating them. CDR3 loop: CATSRVGDPWKGYTF. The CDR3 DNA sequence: TGTGCCACCAGCAGAGTGGGCGACCCTTGGAAGGGCTACACCTTC. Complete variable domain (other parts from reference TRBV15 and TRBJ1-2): DAMVIQNPRYQVTQFGKPVTLSCSQTLNHNVMYWYQQKSSQAPKLLFHYYDKDFNNEADTPDNFQSRRPNTSFCFLDIRSPGLGDTAMYLCATSRVGDPWKGYTFGSGTRLTVV.

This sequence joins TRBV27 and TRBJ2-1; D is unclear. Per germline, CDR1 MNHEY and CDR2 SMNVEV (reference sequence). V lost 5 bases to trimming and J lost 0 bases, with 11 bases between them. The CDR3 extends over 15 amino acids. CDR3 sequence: CASSPRLSSYNEQFF. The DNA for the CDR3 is TGTGCCAGCAGTCCCCGACTGAGCTCCTACAATGAGCAGTTCTTC.

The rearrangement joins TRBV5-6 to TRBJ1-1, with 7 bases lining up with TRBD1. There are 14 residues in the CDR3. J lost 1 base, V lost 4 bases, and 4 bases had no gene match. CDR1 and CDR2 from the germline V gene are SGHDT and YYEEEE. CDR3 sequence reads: CASSVQGPNTEAFF. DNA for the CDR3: TGTGCCAGCAGCGTACAGGGGCCGAACACTGAAGCTTTCTTT.

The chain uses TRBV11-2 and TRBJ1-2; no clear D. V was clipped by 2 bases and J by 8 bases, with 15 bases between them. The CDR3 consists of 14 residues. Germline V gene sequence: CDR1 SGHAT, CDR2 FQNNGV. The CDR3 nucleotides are TGTGCCAGCAGCTTATCTGGCGGCGAACGGGGCTACACCTTC. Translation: CASSLSGGERGYTF. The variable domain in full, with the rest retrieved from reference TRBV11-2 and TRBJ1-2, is EAGVAQSPRYKIIEKRQSVAFWCNPISGHATLYWYQQILGQGPKLLIQFQNNGVVDDSQLPKDRFSAERLKGVDSTLKIQPAKLEDSAVYLCASSLSGGERGYTFGSGTRLTVV.

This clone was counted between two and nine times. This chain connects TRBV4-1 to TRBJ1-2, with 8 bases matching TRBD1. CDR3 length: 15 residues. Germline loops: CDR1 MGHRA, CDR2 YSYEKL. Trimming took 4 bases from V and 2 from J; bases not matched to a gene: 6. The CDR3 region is CASSLTGAKNYGYTF. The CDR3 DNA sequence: TGCGCCAGCAGCCTGACAGGGGCTAAGAACTATGGCTACACCTTC.

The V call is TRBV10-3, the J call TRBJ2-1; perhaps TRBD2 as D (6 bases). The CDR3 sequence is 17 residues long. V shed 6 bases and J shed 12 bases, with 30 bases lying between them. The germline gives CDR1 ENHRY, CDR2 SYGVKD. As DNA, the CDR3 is TGTGCCATCAGCCCCCCCGGACTCCGGGGGAGGACAATGGGGCAGTTCTTC. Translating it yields CAISPPGLRGRTMGQFF.

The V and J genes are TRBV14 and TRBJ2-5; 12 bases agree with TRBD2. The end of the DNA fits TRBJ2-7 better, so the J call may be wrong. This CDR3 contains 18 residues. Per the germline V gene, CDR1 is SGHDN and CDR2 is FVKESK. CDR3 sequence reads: CASSQGLLAGGTRYEQYF. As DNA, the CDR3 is TGTGCCAGCAGCCAAGGCTTACTAGCGGGAGGCACAAGGTACGAGCAGTACTTC.

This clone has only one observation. The CDR3 DNA reads as TGTGCCAGCAGGCCCCCAGGGGGATCTCGAGAGACCCAGTACTTC. Protein sequence: CASRPPGGSRETQYF. The chain recombines TRBV7-3 with TRBJ2-5, with 7 nucleotides matching TRBD1. Germline lookup yields CDR1 SGHTA and CDR2 FQGTGA. Unmatched junction bases numbered 11, after V lost 6 bases and J lost 4 bases. The CDR3 is 15 residues long.